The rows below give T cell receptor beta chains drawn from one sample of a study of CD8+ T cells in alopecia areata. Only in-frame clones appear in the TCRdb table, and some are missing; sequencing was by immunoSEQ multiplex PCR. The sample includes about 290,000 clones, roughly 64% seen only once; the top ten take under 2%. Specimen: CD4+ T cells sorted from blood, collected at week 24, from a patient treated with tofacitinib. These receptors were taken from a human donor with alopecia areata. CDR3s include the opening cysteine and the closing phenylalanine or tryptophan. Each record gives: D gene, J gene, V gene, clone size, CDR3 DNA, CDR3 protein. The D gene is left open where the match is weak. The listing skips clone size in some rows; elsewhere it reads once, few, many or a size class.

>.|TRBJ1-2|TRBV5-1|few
TGCGCCAGCAGCTTGGGGGAACTCCGTGTTGGCTACACCTTC
CASSLGELRVGYTF
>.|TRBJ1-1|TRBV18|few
TGTGCCAGCTCACCAATTGAGGACACTGAAGCTTTCTTT
CASSPIEDTEAFF
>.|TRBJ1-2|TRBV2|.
TGTGCCAGCAGTGAGGTGACAGCTAACTATGGCTACACCTTC
CASSEVTANYGYTF
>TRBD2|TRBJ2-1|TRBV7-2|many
TGTGCCAGCAGCTATAGCGGGGCAGAGCAGTTCTTC
CASSYSGAEQFF
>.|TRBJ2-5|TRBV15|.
TGTGCCACCAGCAGAGCCCCCTTCACGGGGGGCGGTGTAGATGAGACCCAGTACTTC
CATSRAPFTGGGVDETQYF
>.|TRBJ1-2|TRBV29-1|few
TGCAGCTCCTGGGAGGCTAACTATGGCTACACCTTC
CSSWEANYGYTF
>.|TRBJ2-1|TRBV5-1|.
TGCGCCAGCAGCTTGGGCGGGACAGCATACAATGAGCAGTTCTTC
CASSLGGTAYNEQFF
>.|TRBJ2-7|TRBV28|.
TGTGCCAGCAGTCCAGGGACGTTGAGCTCCTACGAGCAGTACTTC
CASSPGTLSSYEQYF
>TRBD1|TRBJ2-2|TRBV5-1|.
TGCGCCAGCAGCGCCGGACAGGGAACCACCGGGGAGCTGTTTTTT
CASSAGQGTTGELFF
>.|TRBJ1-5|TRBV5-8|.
TGTGCCAGCAGCGTATGGTTGAGCAATCAGCCCCAGCATTTT
CASSVWLSNQPQHF
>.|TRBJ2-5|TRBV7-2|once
TGTGCCAGCAGCCCCCGGGGTGGGGGACAAGAGACCCAGTACTTC
CASSPRGGGQETQYF
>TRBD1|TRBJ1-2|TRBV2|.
TGTGCCAGCAGTTATCCGGGACAGATAGCCGGTGGCTATGGCTACACCTTC
CASSYPGQIAGGYGYTF
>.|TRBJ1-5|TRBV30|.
TGTGCCTGGAGTGCACCCCCAGGGTGGAATCAGCCCCAGCATTTT
CAWSAPPGWNQPQHF
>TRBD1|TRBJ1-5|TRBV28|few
TGTGCCAGTTTCCTCAGAGACAGGGAAGGGCCCCAGCATTTT
CASFLRDREGPQHF
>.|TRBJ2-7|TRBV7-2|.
TGTGCCAGCAGCCGATCACTACGACTAGTTCCCCCACCGGAGCAGTACTTC
CASSRSLRLVPPPEQYF